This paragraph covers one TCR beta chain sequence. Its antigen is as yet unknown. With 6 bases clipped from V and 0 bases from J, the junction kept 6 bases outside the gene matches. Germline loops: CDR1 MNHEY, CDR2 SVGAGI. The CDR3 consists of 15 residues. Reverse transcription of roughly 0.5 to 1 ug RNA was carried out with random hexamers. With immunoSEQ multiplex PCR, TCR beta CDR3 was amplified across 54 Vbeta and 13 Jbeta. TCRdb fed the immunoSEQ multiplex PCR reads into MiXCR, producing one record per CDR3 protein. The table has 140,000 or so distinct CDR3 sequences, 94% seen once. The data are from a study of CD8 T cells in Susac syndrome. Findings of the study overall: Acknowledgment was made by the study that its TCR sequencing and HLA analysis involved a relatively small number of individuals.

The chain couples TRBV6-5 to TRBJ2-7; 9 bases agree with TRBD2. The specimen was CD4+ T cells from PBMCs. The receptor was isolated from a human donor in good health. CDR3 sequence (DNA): TGTGCCAGCAGGGAGACTAGCGGCCCCTCCTACGAGCAGTACTTC. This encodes CASRETSGPSYEQYF.